This TCR beta chain was identified during a study of T cells in Graves' hyperthyroidism and ophthalmopathy. General study results and limits: Most thyroid clonotypes with frequency above 0.001 were detected in blood.

RNA transcripts provided the source from which TCR beta CDR3 regions were amplified. RT-PCR in the first round (using the HTBI primer set) targeted the TCR CDR3. TCRdb re-called the multiplex PCR reads with MiXCR, one entry per CDR3 protein. The data hold 250,000 to 350,000 distinct CDR3 sequences, with 17% observed a single time. In germline, CDR1 is SGHRS, CDR2 YFSETQ. The CDR3 is made up of 16 amino acids. V was pared by 4 bases and J by 3 bases, with 19 bases between. This clonotype showed up many times. Its antigen is unidentified. Uncontrolled infections, other autoimmune diseases, pregnancy or lactation led to exclusion of patients.

Sequenced sample: blood. This TCR derives from a woman aged 60-70 years with Graves' ophthalmopathy. V is TRBV5-1 and J is TRBJ1-2; maybe TRBD1 (5 bases). CDR3 nucleotides: TGCGCCAGCAGCCCCGATGGGACCCGAAGGGACTATGGCTACACCTTC. Protein product: CASSPDGTRRDYGYTF.